At least ten counts were recorded for the clone carrying this T cell receptor (beta chain). Germline V gene data show CDR1 as MNHNS and CDR2 as SASEGT. Germline trimming cut 7 bases from V and 7 bases from J; bases unmatched to any gene: 12. The CDR3 has 16 residues. This entry is derived from a study of response to subunit inactivated influenza vaccine. A single record per CDR3 protein comes from TCRdb applying MiXCR to the RT-PCR reads. The table shows just under 250,000 distinct CDR3 sequences, with 10% to 15% occurring only once. The rearrangement uses TRBV6-1 and TRBJ2-2; 10 nucleotides line up with TRBD2. The TCR comes from a man in his fifties who received an inactivated influenza vaccine. Specimen: non-naive T cells sorted from PBMCs, collected around two weeks before vaccination. The CDR3 sequence: CASNPQLAGAGGELFF. The DNA for the CDR3 is TGTGCCAGCAACCCCCAGCTAGCGGGAGCAGGCGGGGAGCTGTTTTTT.